This is a list of T cell receptor beta chains from one sample in a study of CD8 T cells in Susac syndrome. TCRdb redid the calling of the immunoSEQ multiplex PCR reads with MiXCR, one entry per CDR3 protein. The profile shows about 150,000 distinct CDR3 sequences, approximately 93% of them singletons. The sample was CD8+ T cells from PBMCs. The receptors here all came from a human donor with multiple sclerosis. The CDR3 runs from the conserved cysteine through the conserved F or W. Fields, in order: V gene, clone size, D gene, J gene, CDR3 protein, CDR3 DNA. A D gene is named only where the DNA matches it firmly. The size of a clone is reported for some rows only, either as once, few or many, or as a class for expanded clones.

>TRBV20-1|.|.|TRBJ2-2
CSARTNTGELFF
TGCAGTGCTCGGACGAACACCGGGGAGCTGTTTTTT
>TRBV7-9|.|.|TRBJ2-7
CASKREYEQYF
TGTGCCAGCAAAAGGGAATACGAGCAGTACTTC
>TRBV5-4|.|TRBD1|TRBJ1-2
CASSPDRVKYGYTF
TGTGCCAGCAGCCCTGACAGGGTCAAGTATGGCTACACCTTC
>TRBV27|.|TRBD2|TRBJ2-3
CASSLVLAGGPDTQYF
TGTGCCAGCAGTTTAGTCCTAGCGGGGGGGCCCGATACGCAGTATTTT
>TRBV5-1|.|.|TRBJ1-2
CASADGNGYTF
TGCGCCAGCGCGGACGGAAATGGCTACACCTTC
>TRBV27|.|.|TRBJ2-7
CATTSPGPTYEQYF
TGTGCCACCACCTCTCCGGGCCCCACCTACGAGCAGTACTTC
>TRBV4-3|.|.|TRBJ2-6
CASSQESAVSGANVLTF
TGCGCCAGCAGCCAAGAATCCGCGGTCTCTGGGGCCAACGTCCTGACTTTC
>TRBV20-1|.|.|TRBJ2-1
CSASGVGTNEQFF
TGCAGTGCTAGCGGGGTGGGGACCAATGAGCAGTTCTTC
>TRBV6-2/TRBV6-3|.|.|TRBJ2-7
CASIPRSDSYEQYF
TGTGCCAGCATTCCCCGTTCCGACTCTTACGAGCAGTACTTC
>TRBV9|once|.|TRBJ1-1
CASSVAGGKEAFF
TGTGCCAGCAGCGTAGCCGGAGGGAAAGAAGCTTTCTTT
>TRBV2|.|TRBD1|TRBJ1-6
CASSDRDVDSPLHF
TGTGCCAGCAGCGACAGGGACGTAGATTCACCCCTCCACTTT
>TRBV12-3/TRBV12-4|once|.|TRBJ2-1
CASSLALGLRSYNEQFF
TGTGCCAGCAGTTTAGCCCTGGGACTCCGATCCTACAATGAGCAGTTCTTC
>TRBV9|.|TRBD2|TRBJ2-5
CASSAGTSGDPAFRETQYF
TGTGCCAGCAGCGCCGGGACTAGCGGGGACCCCGCCTTCCGAGAGACCCAGTACTTC
>TRBV20-1|.|.|TRBJ1-5
CSASHPGLNQPQHF
TGCAGTGCTAGTCATCCAGGGCTGAATCAGCCCCAGCATTTT
>TRBV27|.|.|TRBJ2-6
CASSPILSGANVLTF
TGTGCCAGCAGCCCAATACTCTCTGGGGCCAACGTCCTGACTTTC
>TRBV2|.|TRBD1|TRBJ2-2
CASSPIPGQINTGELFF
TGTGCCAGCAGTCCCATACCGGGACAGATTAACACCGGGGAGCTGTTTTTT
>TRBV29-1|.|.|TRBJ1-5
CSVEDGSNQPQHF
TGCAGCGTTGAGGACGGTAGCAATCAGCCCCAGCATTTT
>TRBV12-3/TRBV12-4|.|.|TRBJ2-5
CASRRSGGLRETQYF
TGTGCCAGCAGACGTAGCGGAGGCCTTCGAGAGACCCAGTACTTC
>TRBV9|.|TRBD2|TRBJ2-1
CASSGSGGLDEQFF
TGTGCCAGCAGCGGTAGCGGGGGGTTGGATGAGCAGTTCTTC
>TRBV6-5|.|.|TRBJ1-1
CASSYSRQKEAFF
TGTGCCAGCAGTTACTCGAGACAGAAAGAAGCTTTCTTT
>TRBV4-3|.|.|TRBJ1-5
CASSQEVYSNQPQHF
TGCGCCAGCAGCCAAGAAGTGTATAGCAATCAGCCCCAGCATTTT
>TRBV30|.|.|TRBJ1-1
CAWSVGLNTEAFF
TGTGCCTGGAGTGTGGGCTTGAACACTGAAGCTTTCTTT
>TRBV7-9|.|.|TRBJ1-1
CASSRYPGRLNTEAFF
TGTGCCAGCAGCCGATATCCGGGACGGTTAAACACTGAAGCTTTCTTT
>TRBV20-1|.|TRBD1|TRBJ1-2
CSAREGTGADPRGYTF
TGCAGTGCTAGAGAAGGGACAGGAGCCGACCCCCGTGGCTACACCTTC
>TRBV5-1|.|.|TRBJ2-1
CASSLVGVYNEQFF
TGCGCCAGCAGCTTGGTCGGGGTCTACAATGAGCAGTTCTTC
>TRBV29-1|.|.|TRBJ1-2
CSVEGSYYGYTF
TGCAGCGTTGAGGGCTCTTACTATGGCTACACCTTC
>TRBV5-1|.|TRBD2|TRBJ2-3
CASSLELAVTDTQYF
TGCGCCAGCAGCTTGGAACTAGCGGTCACAGATACGCAGTATTTT
>TRBV9|.|.|TRBJ2-5
CASSVEARWETQYF
TGTGCCAGCAGCGTAGAGGCTAGATGGGAGACCCAGTACTTC
>TRBV7-9|.|TRBD1|TRBJ2-6
CASSSTGGGGANVLTF
TGTGCCAGCAGCTCCACAGGGGGCGGTGGGGCCAACGTCCTGACTTTC
>TRBV12-3/TRBV12-4|.|.|TRBJ2-7
CASSGGHGEQYF
TGTGCCAGCAGTGGGGGGCACGGCGAGCAGTACTTC
>TRBV5-6|.|.|TRBJ2-7
CASSLLVYEQYF
TGTGCCAGCAGCTTACTTGTCTACGAGCAGTACTTC
>TRBV27|once|TRBD1|TRBJ1-2
CASSPPGTGLGGYTF
TGTGCCAGCAGTCCTCCGGGGACAGGCCTGGGAGGCTACACCTTC